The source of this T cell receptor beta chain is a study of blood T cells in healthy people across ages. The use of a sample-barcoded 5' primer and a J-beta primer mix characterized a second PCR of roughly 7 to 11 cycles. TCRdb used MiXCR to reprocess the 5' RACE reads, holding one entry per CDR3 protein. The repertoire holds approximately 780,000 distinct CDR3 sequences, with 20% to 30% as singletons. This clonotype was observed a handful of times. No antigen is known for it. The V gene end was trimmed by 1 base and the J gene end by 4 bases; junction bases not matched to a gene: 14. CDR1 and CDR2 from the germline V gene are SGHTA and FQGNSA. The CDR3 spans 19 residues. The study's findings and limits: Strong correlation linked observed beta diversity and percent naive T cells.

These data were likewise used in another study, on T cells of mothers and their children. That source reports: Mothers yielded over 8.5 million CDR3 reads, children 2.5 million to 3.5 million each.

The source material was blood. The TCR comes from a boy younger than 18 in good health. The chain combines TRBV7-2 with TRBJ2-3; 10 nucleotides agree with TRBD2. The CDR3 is CASSLGWTSGRKRADTQYF. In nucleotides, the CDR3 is TGTGCCAGCAGCTTAGGATGGACTAGCGGCCGCAAGAGGGCAGATACGCAGTATTTT. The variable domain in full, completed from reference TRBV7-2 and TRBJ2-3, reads GAGVSQSPSNKVTEKGKDVELRCDPISGHTALYWYRQSLGQGLEFLIYFQGNSAPDKSGLPSDRFSAERTGGSVSTLTIQRTQQEDSAVYLCASSLGWTSGRKRADTQYFGPGTRLTVL.